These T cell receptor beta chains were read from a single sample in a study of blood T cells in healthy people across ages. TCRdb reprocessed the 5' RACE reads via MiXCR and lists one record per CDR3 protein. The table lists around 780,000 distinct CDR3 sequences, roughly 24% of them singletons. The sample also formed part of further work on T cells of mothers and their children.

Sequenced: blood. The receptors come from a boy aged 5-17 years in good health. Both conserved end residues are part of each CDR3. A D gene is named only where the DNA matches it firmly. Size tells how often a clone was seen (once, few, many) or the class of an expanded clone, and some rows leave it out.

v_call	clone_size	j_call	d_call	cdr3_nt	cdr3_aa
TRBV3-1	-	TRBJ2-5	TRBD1	TGTGCCAGCAGCCAAGGAGGCGGACAGGGTATAGGGTTCTTC	CASSQGGGQGIGFF
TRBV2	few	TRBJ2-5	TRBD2	TGTGCCAGCAGTGAATTTAGCGGGGGGCAAGAGACCCAGTACTTC	CASSEFSGGQETQYF
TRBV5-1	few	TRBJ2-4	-	TGCGCCAGCAGCTTGAGCATCGGGCAAAACATTCAGTACTTC	CASSLSIGQNIQYF
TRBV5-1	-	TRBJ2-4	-	TGCGCCAGCAGCTTGGGGGGCCCCCCCGACATTCAGTACTTC	CASSLGGPPDIQYF
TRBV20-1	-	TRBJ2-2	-	TGCAGTGCTAGAGATCCCTTGGGAAGGGGCACCGGGGAGCTGTTTTTT	CSARDPLGRGTGELFF
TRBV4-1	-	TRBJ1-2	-	TGCGCCAGCAGCTCGTCCCGGGACCTCTATGGCTACACCTTC	CASSSSRDLYGYTF
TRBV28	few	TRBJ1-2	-	TGTGCCAGCACGCTATACGCTAACTATGGCTACACCTTC	CASTLYANYGYTF
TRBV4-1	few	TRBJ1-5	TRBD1	TGCGCCAGCAGCCGGGGACAGGGGGCCATTCAGCCCCAGCATTTT	CASSRGQGAIQPQHF
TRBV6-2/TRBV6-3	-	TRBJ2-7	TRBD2	TGTGCCAGCAGTGCCGGACTAGCGGGGACGAACGAGCAGTACTTC	CASSAGLAGTNEQYF
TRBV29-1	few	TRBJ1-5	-	TGCAGCGTACACTCCTGCAGGGGTCGGAGCAATCAGCCCCAGCATTTT	CSVHSCRGRSNQPQHF
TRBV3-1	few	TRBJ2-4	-	TGTGCCAGCAGCCAAGACCTTCTAATAAGCAAAAACATTCAGTACTTC	CASSQDLLISKNIQYF
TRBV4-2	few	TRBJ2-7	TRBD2	TGTGCCAGCAGCCAGATTGGACTAGCCGACAACGAGCAGTACTTC	CASSQIGLADNEQYF
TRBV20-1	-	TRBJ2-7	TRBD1	TGCAGTGCTAGAGATCAGTTGGCGGACAGGGCCCACGAGCAGTACTTC	CSARDQLADRAHEQYF
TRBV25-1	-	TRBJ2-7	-	TGTGCCAGCAGTGAATATCGCAAAGCCTCTTCCTACGAGCAGTACTTC	CASSEYRKASSYEQYF
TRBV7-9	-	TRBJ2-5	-	TGTGCCAGCAGCTCCACTATCCGACAGCGAGAGACCCAGTACTTC	CASSSTIRQRETQYF
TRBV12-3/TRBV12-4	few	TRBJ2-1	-	TGTGCCAGCAGGTCAAGAGGATACAATGAGCAGTTCTTC	CASRSRGYNEQFF
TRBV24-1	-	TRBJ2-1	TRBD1	TGTGCCACCAGTGAGGTGGCAGGGGGCTGGAATGAGCAGTTCTTC	CATSEVAGGWNEQFF
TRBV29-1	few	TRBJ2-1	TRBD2	TGCAGCGGTGGGTCACTAGCGATAAACAATGAGCAGTTCTTC	CSGGSLAINNEQFF
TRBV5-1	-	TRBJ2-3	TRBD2	TGCGCCAGCAGCTTTCTAGCGGGGGGAGATACGCAGTATTTT	CASSFLAGGDTQYF
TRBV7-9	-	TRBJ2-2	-	TGTGCCAGCAGCGCGCAGGACGGCGCCACGAACACCGGGGAGCTGTTTTTT	CASSAQDGATNTGELFF
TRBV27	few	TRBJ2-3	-	TGTGCCAGCAGTTTATTAGGGATATCAACAACCCGCACAGATACGCAGTATTTT	CASSLLGISTTRTDTQYF
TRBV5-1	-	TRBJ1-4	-	TGCGCCAGCAGCTTGAATGTTAATGAAAAACTGTTTTTT	CASSLNVNEKLFF
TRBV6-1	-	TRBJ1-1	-	TGTGCCAGCAGTGAGGGCAGGGGAGGGAGGAACACTGAAGCTTTCTTT	CASSEGRGGRNTEAFF
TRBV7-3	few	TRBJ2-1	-	TGTGCCAGCAGCCAAAAGGGGGAGGGGTCCTCCTACAATGAGCAGTTCTTC	CASSQKGEGSSYNEQFF
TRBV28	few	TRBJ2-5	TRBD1	TGTGCCAGCAGCAGAATAACGAGGGACAGGGCCCAAGAGACCCAGTACTTC	CASSRITRDRAQETQYF
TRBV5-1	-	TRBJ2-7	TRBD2	TGCGCCAGCAGCCCGCGGACTAGCGCGTCCTACGAGCAGTACTTC	CASSPRTSASYEQYF
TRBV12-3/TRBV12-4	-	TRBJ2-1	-	TGTGCCAGCACCTCCCGGGGGCTAGCGCAGCAGTTCTTC	CASTSRGLAQQFF
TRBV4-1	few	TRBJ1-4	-	TGCGCCAGCAGCCATCTACCGGACATCCTTGGTGAAAAACTGTTTTTT	CASSHLPDILGEKLFF
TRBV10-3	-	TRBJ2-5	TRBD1	TGTGCCATCAGTGCTAGCAGGGGGCTGCAAGAGACCCAGTACTTC	CAISASRGLQETQYF